This TCR beta chain was identified during a study of Ad26.COV2.S vaccination and SARS-CoV-2 variants. Study-wide background: Donor had been placed in the Ad26.COV2.S arm of the COV1001 trial.

Method: immunoSEQ multiplex PCR; TCRdb's copy keeps in-frame clones and lacks some. The repertoire holds some 340,000 clones, with around 81% as singletons. In regard to this clone: Its antigen is still unknown.

The CDR3 loop spans 14 amino acids. Trimming pared 5 bases from V and 5 bases from J, leaving 12 bases between. Germline V gene data show CDR1 as SEHNR and CDR2 as FQNEAQ (reference sequence). Treatment given: some 20 received Ad26.COV2.S at low or high dose, single or two shots; 5 received placebo; per-sample allocation not given. After the first vaccine or placebo injection, samples were drawn on day 63. The individual, an adult aged 18-55 years, was a donor in Boston. Findings and caveats of the study: Post-vaccination breadth of spike-specific CD8+ and CD4+ T cell responses was reportedly substantial.

The input for sequencing was peripheral blood, taken in a trial of Ad26.COV2.S vaccine versus placebo. This chain joins TRBV7-9 and TRBJ1-4; TRBD1 might be the D (5 bases). This clonotype originated in a person aged 18-60 years who received the Ad26.COV2.S COVID-19 vaccine or a placebo. CDR3 in DNA: TGTGCCAGCAGCAGAGACAGTCAAAATGAAAAACTGTTTTTT. Translating it yields CASSRDSQNEKLFF.